The clone carrying this TCR beta chain appeared a few times. The antigen is undetermined. The sample comes from a study of T cell responses to AZD1222 COVID-19 vaccine. Study-wide findings and caveats: Close to half of spike-specific TCRs reportedly recognize unmutated variant regions.

Profiling relied on immunoSEQ multiplex PCR, and the TCRdb table lists in-frame clones only, not all of them. In the table there are 87,000 or so clones, 85% to 90% of which are singletons. V was pared by 5 bases and J by 1 base, with 5 bases of the junction left unmatched. This CDR3 spans 15 amino acids. Germline V gene lookup returns CDR1 LNHDA and CDR2 SQIVND (reference sequence). This clonotype was sampled from an adult in good health. The sequencing used peripheral blood, collected on day 0 of AZD1222 vaccination. This chain links TRBV19 with TRBJ2-4; TRBD1 matches 7 bases. CDR3 residues: CASSPQGWAKNIQYF. CDR3 DNA: TGTGCCAGTAGTCCACAGGGGTGGGCCAAAAACATTCAGTACTTC.